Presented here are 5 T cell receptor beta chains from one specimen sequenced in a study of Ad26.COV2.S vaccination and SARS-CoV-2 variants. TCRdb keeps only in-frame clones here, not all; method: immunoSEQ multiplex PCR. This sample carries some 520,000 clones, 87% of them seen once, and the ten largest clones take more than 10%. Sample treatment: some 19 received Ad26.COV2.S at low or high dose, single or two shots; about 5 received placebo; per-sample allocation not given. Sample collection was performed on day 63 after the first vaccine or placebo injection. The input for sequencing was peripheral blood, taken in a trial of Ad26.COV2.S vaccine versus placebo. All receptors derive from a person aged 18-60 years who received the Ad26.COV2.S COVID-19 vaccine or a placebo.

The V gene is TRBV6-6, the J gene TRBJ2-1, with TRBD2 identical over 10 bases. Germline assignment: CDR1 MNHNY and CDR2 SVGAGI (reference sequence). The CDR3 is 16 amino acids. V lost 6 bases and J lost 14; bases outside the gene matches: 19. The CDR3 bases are TGTGCCAGCAGACTACCACAGGGACTAGCGAGTGGGGGGGAGTTCTTC. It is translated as CASRLPQGLASGGEFF.

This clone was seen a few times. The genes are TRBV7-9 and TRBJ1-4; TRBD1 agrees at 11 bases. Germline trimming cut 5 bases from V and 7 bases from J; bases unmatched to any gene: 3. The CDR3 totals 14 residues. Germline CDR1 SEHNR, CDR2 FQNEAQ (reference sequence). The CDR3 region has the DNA TGTGCCAGCAGCACGGACAGGGGGCCTGAAAAACTGTTTTTT. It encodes CASSTDRGPEKLFF.

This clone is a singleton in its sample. The CDR3: CASSHLARGRATDTQYF. The CDR3 bases are TGTGCCAGCAGCCACCTAGCCCGAGGGAGGGCCACAGATACGCAGTATTTT. V usage is TRBV6-2 or TRBV6-3 and J usage is TRBJ2-3; TRBD2 matches 7 bases. CDR1 and CDR2 (germline): MNHEY, SVGEGT. Unmatched junction bases numbered 14, after V lost 6 bases and J lost 2 bases. The length of the CDR3 is 17 residues.

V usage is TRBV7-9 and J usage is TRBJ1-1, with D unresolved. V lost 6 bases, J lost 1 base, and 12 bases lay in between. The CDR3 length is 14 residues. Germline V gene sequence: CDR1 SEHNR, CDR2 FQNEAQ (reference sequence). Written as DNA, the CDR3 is TGTGCCAGCAGACATAGGGAAGGGAACACTGAAGCTTTCTTT. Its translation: CASRHREGNTEAFF.

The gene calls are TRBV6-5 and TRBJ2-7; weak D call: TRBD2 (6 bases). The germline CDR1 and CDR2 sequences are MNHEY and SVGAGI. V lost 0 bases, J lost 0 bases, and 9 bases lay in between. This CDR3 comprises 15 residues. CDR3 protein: CASSYSRGDSYEQYF. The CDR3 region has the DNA TGTGCCAGCAGTTACTCGCGCGGGGACTCCTACGAGCAGTACTTC.